The clone carrying this T cell receptor (beta chain) has a handful of counts. Antigen unknown. The data were taken from a study of cytotoxic CD8 clonotypes in ibrutinib-treated CLL. Study observations and caveats: Circulating CD8+ T-cell counts were tracked by baseline clonality, which exceeded that of age-matched healthy donors.

Libraries were prepared by immunoSEQ multiplex PCR; TCRdb keeps only in-frame clonotypes and omits some of them. Of roughly 76,000 clones listed, around 84% are singletons. Germline V gene sequence: CDR1 MNHEY, CDR2 SMNVEV (reference sequence). Losses at the gene ends were 4 bases for V and 6 bases for J; bases not matched to a gene: 11. The CDR3 runs to 16 residues. The receptor was derived from a human donor with chronic lymphocytic leukemia. The material was PBMCs, obtained at disease progression, from a patient treated with ibrutinib. This chain links TRBV27 with TRBJ2-5, with 10 bases aligning to TRBD1. CDR3 nucleotides: TGTGCCAGCAGTTCGAGGGGACAGGGGAAGGGAAAGACCCAGTACTTC. Amino acid sequence: CASSSRGQGKGKTQYF.